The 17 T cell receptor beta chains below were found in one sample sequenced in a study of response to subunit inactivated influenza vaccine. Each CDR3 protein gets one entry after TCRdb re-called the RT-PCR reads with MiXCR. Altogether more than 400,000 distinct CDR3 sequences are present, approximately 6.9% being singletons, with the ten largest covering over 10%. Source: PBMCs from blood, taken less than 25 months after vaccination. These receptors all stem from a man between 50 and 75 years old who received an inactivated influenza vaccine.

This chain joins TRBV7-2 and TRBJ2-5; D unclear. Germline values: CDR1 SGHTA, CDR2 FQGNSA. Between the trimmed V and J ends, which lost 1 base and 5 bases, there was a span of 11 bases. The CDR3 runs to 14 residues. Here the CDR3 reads CASSLDNTRETQYF. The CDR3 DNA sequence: TGTGCCAGCAGCTTAGACAATACCAGGGAGACCCAGTACTTC.

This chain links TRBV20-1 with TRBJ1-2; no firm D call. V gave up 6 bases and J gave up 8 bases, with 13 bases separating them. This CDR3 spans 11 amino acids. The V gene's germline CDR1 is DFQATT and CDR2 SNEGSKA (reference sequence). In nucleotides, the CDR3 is TGCAGTGCCTCGGGTTTGAGGGGCTACACCTTC. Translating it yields CSASGLRGYTF.

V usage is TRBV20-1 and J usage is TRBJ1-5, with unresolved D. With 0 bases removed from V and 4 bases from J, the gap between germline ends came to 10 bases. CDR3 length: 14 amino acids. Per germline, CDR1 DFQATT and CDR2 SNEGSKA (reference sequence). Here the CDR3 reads CSAREPGENQPQHF. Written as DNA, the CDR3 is TGCAGTGCTAGAGAACCTGGTGAGAATCAGCCCCAGCATTTT.

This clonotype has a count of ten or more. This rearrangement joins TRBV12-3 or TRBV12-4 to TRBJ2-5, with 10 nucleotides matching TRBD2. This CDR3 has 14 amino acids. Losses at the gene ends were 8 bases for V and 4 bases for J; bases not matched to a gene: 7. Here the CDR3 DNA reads TGTGCCAGCCGACATAGCGGGGGGATAGAGACCCAGTACTTC. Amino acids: CASRHSGGIETQYF.

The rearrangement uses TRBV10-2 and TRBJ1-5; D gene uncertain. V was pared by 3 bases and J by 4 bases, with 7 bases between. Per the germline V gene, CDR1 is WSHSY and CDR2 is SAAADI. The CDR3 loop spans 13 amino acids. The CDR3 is CASSERWNQPQHF. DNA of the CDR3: TGCGCCAGCAGTGAAAGGTGGAATCAGCCCCAGCATTTT.

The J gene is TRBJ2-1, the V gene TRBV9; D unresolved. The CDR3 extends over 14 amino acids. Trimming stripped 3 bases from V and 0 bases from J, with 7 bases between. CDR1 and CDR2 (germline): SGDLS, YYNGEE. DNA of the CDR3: TGTGCCAGCAGCGAACGTAGCTCCTACAATGAGCAGTTCTTC. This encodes CASSERSSYNEQFF. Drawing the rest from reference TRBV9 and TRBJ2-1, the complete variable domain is DSGVTQTPKHLITATGQRVTLRCSPRSGDLSVYWYQQSLDQGLQFLIQYYNGEERAKGNILERFSAQQFPDLHSELNLSSLELGDSALYFCASSERSSYNEQFFGPGTRLTVL.

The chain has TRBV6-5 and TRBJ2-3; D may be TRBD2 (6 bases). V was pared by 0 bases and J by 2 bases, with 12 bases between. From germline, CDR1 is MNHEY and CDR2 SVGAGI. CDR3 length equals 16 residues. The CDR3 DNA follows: TGTGCCAGCAGTTACTCTGCCGCTAGCGCCACAGATACGCAGTATTTT. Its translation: CASSYSAASATDTQYF.

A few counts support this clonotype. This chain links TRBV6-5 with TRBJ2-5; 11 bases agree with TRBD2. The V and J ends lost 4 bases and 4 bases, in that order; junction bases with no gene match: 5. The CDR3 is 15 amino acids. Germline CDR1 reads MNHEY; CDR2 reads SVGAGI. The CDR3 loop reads CASSSPTSGGETQYF. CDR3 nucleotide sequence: TGTGCCAGCAGTTCCCCCACTAGCGGGGGAGAGACCCAGTACTTC.

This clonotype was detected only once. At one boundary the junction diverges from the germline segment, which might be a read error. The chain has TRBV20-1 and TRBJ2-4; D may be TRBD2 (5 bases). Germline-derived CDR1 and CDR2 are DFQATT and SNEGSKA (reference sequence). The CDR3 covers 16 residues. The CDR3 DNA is TGCAGTGCCAGAGGCCCAGGACTCTTAGCCAAAAACATTCAGTACTTC. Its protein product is CSARGPGLLAKNIQYF.

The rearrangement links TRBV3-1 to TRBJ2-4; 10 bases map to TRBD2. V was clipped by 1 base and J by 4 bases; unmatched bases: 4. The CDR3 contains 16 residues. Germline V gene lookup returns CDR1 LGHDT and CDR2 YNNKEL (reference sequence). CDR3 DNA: TGTGCCAGCAGCCAAGGAACTAGCGGGGTGAAAAACATTCAGTACTTC. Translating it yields CASSQGTSGVKNIQYF.

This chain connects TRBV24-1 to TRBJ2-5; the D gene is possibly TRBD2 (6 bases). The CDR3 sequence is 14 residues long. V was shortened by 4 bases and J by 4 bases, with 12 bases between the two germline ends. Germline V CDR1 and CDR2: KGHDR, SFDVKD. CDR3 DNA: TGTGCCACCAGTGACTTCCGGAGGGGAGAGACCCAGTACTTC. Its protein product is CATSDFRRGETQYF.

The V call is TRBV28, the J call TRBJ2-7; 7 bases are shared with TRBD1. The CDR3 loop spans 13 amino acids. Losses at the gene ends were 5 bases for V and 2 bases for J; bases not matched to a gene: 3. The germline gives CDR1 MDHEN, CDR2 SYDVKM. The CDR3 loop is CASSGTATYEQYF. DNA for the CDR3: TGTGCCAGCAGTGGGACAGCGACCTACGAGCAGTACTTC. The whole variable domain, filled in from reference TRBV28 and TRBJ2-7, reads DVKVTQSSRYLVKRTGEKVFLECVQDMDHENMFWYRQDPGLGLRLIYFSYDVKMKEKGDIPEGYSVSREKKERFSLILESASTNQTSMYLCASSGTATYEQYFGPGTRLTVT.

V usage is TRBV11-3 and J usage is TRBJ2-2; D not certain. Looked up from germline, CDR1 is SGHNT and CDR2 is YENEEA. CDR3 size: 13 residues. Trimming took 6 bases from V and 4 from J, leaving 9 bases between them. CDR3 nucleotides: TGTGCCAGCAGTAAAGGATCCACCGGGGAGCTGTTTTTT. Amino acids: CASSKGSTGELFF.

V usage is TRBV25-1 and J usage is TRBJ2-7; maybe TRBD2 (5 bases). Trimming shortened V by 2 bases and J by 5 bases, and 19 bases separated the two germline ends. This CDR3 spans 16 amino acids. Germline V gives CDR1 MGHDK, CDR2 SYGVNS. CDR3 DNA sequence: TGTGCCAGCAGTGAAGAACCCGGGGTAGTAACGGACGAGCAGTACTTC. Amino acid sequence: CASSEEPGVVTDEQYF.

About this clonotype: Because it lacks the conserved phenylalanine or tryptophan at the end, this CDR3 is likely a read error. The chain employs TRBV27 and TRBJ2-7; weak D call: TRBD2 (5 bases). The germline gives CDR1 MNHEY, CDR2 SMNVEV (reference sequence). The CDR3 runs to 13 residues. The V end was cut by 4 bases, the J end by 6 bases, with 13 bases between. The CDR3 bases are TGTGCCAGCAGTTCTACTAGGTCCCGCGAGCAGTACTCC. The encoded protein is CASSSTRSREQYS.

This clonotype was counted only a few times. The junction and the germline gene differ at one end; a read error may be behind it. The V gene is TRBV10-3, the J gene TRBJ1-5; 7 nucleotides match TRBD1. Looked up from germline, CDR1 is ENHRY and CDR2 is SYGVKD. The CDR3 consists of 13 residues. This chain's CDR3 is CAISGQAAQPQHF. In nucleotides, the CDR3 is TGTGCCATAAGTGGACAGGCCGCCCAGCCCCAGCATTTT.

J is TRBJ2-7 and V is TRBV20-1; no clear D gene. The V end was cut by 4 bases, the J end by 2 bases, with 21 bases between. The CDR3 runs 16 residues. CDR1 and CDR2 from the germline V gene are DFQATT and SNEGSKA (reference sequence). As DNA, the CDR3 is TGCAGTGCTATGGGTCTTCTCCCGAATGGTCCCTACGAGCAGTACTTC. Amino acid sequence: CSAMGLLPNGPYEQYF.